These T cell receptor beta chains were read from a single sample in a study of CD8 T cells in Susac syndrome. Each CDR3 protein is one row after TCRdb ran MiXCR on the immunoSEQ multiplex PCR reads. The sample shows roughly 120,000 distinct CDR3 sequences, 90% to 95% of them seen only once. The material sequenced was CD4+ T cells from PBMCs. The source of these receptors is a human donor in good health. Each CDR3 is given with its conserved first and last residue. D genes are given only for firm matches. Only part of the rows carry a size: once, few, many, or a class if the clone is expanded.

>TRBV18|NA|NA|TRBJ1-2
TGTGCCAGCTCTCCCACGGGGCAGCAATTCTATGGCTACACCTTC
CASSPTGQQFYGYTF
>TRBV15|TRBD1|NA|TRBJ2-3
TGTGCCACCTCGCGTCAACAGGGGGGAACAGATACGCAGTATTTT
CATSRQQGGTDTQYF
>TRBV7-9|NA|NA|TRBJ2-7
TGTGCCAGCAGCTCCCATTCCTACGAGCAGTACTTC
CASSSHSYEQYF
>TRBV6-2/TRBV6-3|NA|NA|TRBJ2-3
TGTGCCAGCAGTTACCTCGGAGGGCTCGTGGATGTCACAGATACGCAGTATTTT
CASSYLGGLVDVTDTQYF
>TRBV7-9|NA|NA|TRBJ2-7
TGTGCCAGCAGCTTAGATAGGAACGAGCAGTACTTC
CASSLDRNEQYF
>TRBV9|NA|NA|TRBJ2-5
TGTGCCAGCAGCGCCCTAGGGCCTCCGGGAGAGACCCAGTACTTC
CASSALGPPGETQYF
>TRBV5-4|NA|NA|TRBJ1-1
TGTGCCAGCAGCTTGCGGGCAGGGGCGATGAACACTGAAGCTTTCTTT
CASSLRAGAMNTEAFF
>TRBV7-9|TRBD2|NA|TRBJ2-7
TGTGCCAGCAGCTTAGCGGGGAGCGGGAGCCACGAGCAGTACTTC
CASSLAGSGSHEQYF
>TRBV20-1|NA|NA|TRBJ2-1
TGCAGTGCTTTAGTCAATGAGCAGTTCTTC
CSALVNEQFF
>TRBV3-1|NA|NA|TRBJ1-5
TGTGCCAGCAGCCAAGACACCTATAGCAATCAGCCCCAGCATTTT
CASSQDTYSNQPQHF
>TRBV4-1|NA|NA|TRBJ2-7
TGCGCCAGCAGCCAAGAAGCGCAGGACTACGAGCAGTACTTC
CASSQEAQDYEQYF
>TRBV7-9|TRBD1|NA|TRBJ2-7
TGTGCCAGCAGCCCGGGACAGAGGCAGTACTTC
CASSPGQRQYF
>TRBV3-1|TRBD1|NA|TRBJ1-1
TGTGCCAGCAGCCCCCAGGGGGCGCTGGTGAACACTGAAGCTTTCTTT
CASSPQGALVNTEAFF
>TRBV9|TRBD2|NA|TRBJ2-2
TGTGCCAGCAGCGCGATGGGACTAGCGGGAGCTTCAATGACCGGGGAGCTGTTTTTT
CASSAMGLAGASMTGELFF
>TRBV7-2|NA|NA|TRBJ1-2
TGTGCCAGCAGCCCAGAGGTCTATGGCTACACCTTC
CASSPEVYGYTF
>TRBV9|NA|NA|TRBJ1-2
TGTGCCAGCAGCGTCAGGGGACTGGATGGCTACACCTTC
CASSVRGLDGYTF
>TRBV12-3/TRBV12-4|TRBD1|NA|TRBJ2-3
TGTGCCAGCAGTTTAGGGGGGACAGGGGCCCCAGATACGCAGTATTTT
CASSLGGTGAPDTQYF
>TRBV20-1|NA|NA|TRBJ2-1
TGCAGTGCTAGGCGTCTAGCCCCGGGGCACAATGAGCAGTTCTTC
CSARRLAPGHNEQFF
>TRBV15|TRBD2|NA|TRBJ2-7
TGTGCCACCAGCAGAGACCGGACTAGCGGGACCTACGAGCAGTACTTC
CATSRDRTSGTYEQYF
>TRBV5-1|NA|NA|TRBJ2-6
TGCGCCAGCAGCTTGATCGGCTCTGGGGCCAACGTCCTGACTTTC
CASSLIGSGANVLTF
>TRBV20-1|TRBD1|NA|TRBJ2-1
TGCAGTGCTAGAGGAAGACAGGGTGGCCACAATGAGCAGTTCTTC
CSARGRQGGHNEQFF
>TRBV7-9|NA|NA|TRBJ2-3
TGTGCCAGCAGCAAAGACCTCTTGTTTACAGATACGCAGTATTTT
CASSKDLLFTDTQYF
>TRBV7-2|NA|NA|TRBJ2-5
TGTGCCAGCAGCCCAGGGGTTAGGGAGACCCAGTACTTC
CASSPGVRETQYF
>TRBV20-1|NA|NA|TRBJ2-1
TGCAGTGCTCCTTACGGGCCATCCTACAATGAGCAGTTCTTC
CSAPYGPSYNEQFF
>TRBV6-5|NA|NA|TRBJ1-2
TGTGCCAGCAGTTACTCGTGGGCTTATGGCTACACCTTC
CASSYSWAYGYTF
>TRBV12-3/TRBV12-4|TRBD2|NA|TRBJ2-1
TGTGCCAGCAGTCCCCCGTTCACCGGGAGGAACTCCTACAATGAGCAGTTCTTC
CASSPPFTGRNSYNEQFF
>TRBV29-1|TRBD2|NA|TRBJ2-3
TGCAGCGTTGGTGAGACTAGCAGCACAGATACGCAGTATTTT
CSVGETSSTDTQYF
>TRBV19|NA|NA|TRBJ1-5
TGTGCCAGTAGTCCTCACCGCGCCGGGTATGGGAGTCAGCCCCAGCATTTT
CASSPHRAGYGSQPQHF
>TRBV29-1|TRBD1|once|TRBJ1-1
TGCAGCGCAACCGACAGGGTGGCTTTCTTT
CSATDRVAFF
>TRBV7-2|TRBD1|NA|TRBJ1-2
TGTGCCAGCAGCCCAGGGGGCAGGGGCTACACCTTC
CASSPGGRGYTF
>TRBV30|NA|NA|TRBJ1-1
TGTGCCTGGAGCGATTTCAGGGGCACTGAAGCTTTCTTT
CAWSDFRGTEAFF
>TRBV4-3|NA|NA|TRBJ2-1
TGCGCCAGCAGCCGCCCACCCCGACTAGAAGTTTCCTACAATGAGCAGTTCTTC
CASSRPPRLEVSYNEQFF
>TRBV20-1|TRBD1|NA|TRBJ2-7
TGCAGTGCTGGGGACAGGGTCTCCTACGAGCAGTACTTC
CSAGDRVSYEQYF
>TRBV7-9|NA|NA|TRBJ2-2
TGTGCCAGCAGCCAAGGGGAGCTGTTTTTT
CASSQGELFF
>TRBV12-3/TRBV12-4|NA|NA|TRBJ2-3
TGTGCCAGCACCCCCTTCACAGATACGCAGTATTTT
CASTPFTDTQYF
>TRBV20-1|NA|NA|TRBJ2-7
TGCAGTGCCCTATCGGGAAACCACGAGCAGTACTTC
CSALSGNHEQYF
>TRBV18|NA|NA|TRBJ1-1
TGTGCCAGCTCACCCCAGCAGGGTGGTATGGTACGTGAAGCTTTCTTT
CASSPQQGGMVREAFF
>TRBV18|NA|NA|TRBJ1-1
TGTGCCAGCTCACCACCTAGCCAAGGGGGCACTGAAGCTTTCTTT
CASSPPSQGGTEAFF
>TRBV25-1|NA|NA|TRBJ1-2
TGTGCCAGCGGGTCAGAAGGAAGTGGCTACACCTTC
CASGSEGSGYTF
>TRBV4-1|TRBD2|NA|TRBJ2-2
TGCGCCAGCAGCCAAAGGGTGCGGGAGGGCCATTCCGGGGAGCTGTTTTTT
CASSQRVREGHSGELFF
>TRBV9|TRBD2|NA|TRBJ2-3
TGTGCCAGCAGCGTAATGACTAGCGGGAGGGATTTGACAGATACGCAGTATTTT
CASSVMTSGRDLTDTQYF
>TRBV5-1|TRBD2|NA|TRBJ2-1
TGCGCCAGCAGCTCAGGACTAGCGGGATCCTACAATGAGCAGTTCTTC
CASSSGLAGSYNEQFF
>TRBV20-1|TRBD2|NA|TRBJ2-7
TGCAGTGCTAGTAAGGGGCTAGCGGGGATCTACGAGCAGTACTTC
CSASKGLAGIYEQYF
>TRBV5-1|NA|NA|TRBJ1-1
TGCGCCAGCAGCTCCGACAGGATAAACACTGAAGCTTTCTTT
CASSSDRINTEAFF
>TRBV9|NA|NA|TRBJ2-4
TGTGCCAGCAGCCCCCGCAAGGAAGCCAAAAACATTCAGTACTTC
CASSPRKEAKNIQYF
>TRBV9|TRBD2|NA|TRBJ2-3
TGTGCCAGCAGCCCCCGACTAGCGGGAGGAGTAGATACGCAGTATTTT
CASSPRLAGGVDTQYF
>TRBV12-5|TRBD2|NA|TRBJ2-2
TGTGCTAGTGGTTTGATCGGGAGGGGCACCGGGGAGCTGTTTTTT
CASGLIGRGTGELFF
>TRBV5-1|NA|NA|TRBJ2-1
TGCGCCAGCAGCTCCAAGGACAGCTTATACAATGAGCAGTTCTTC
CASSSKDSLYNEQFF
>TRBV19|NA|NA|TRBJ2-5
TGTGCCAGTAGTATAGTCCGAGGGGAGACCCAGTACTTC
CASSIVRGETQYF
>TRBV23-1|TRBD1|NA|TRBJ2-4
TGCGCCAGCAGTCAATCACCCGAGACAGGGAGAGGGGCTACCAAAAACATTCAGTACTTC
CASSQSPETGRGATKNIQYF
>TRBV5-4|NA|NA|TRBJ1-3
TGTGCCAGCAGCTTGGGGACGGCAGCCTCTGGAAACACCATATATTTT
CASSLGTAASGNTIYF
>TRBV20-1|TRBD2|once|TRBJ2-3
TGCAGTGCCGGGAGGGTAGCCCCCGATACGCAGTATTTT
CSAGRVAPDTQYF
>TRBV27|TRBD2|NA|TRBJ2-1
TGTGCCAGCAACCCACTAGCGGGAGATTACAATGAGCAGTTCTTC
CASNPLAGDYNEQFF
>TRBV29-1|NA|NA|TRBJ1-2
TGCAGCGTTGCCGAAAATCACCCTGCGGGCTACACCTTC
CSVAENHPAGYTF
>TRBV27|NA|NA|TRBJ1-5
TGTGCCAGCACCCTCTCGTGGGGGGCGGGTAGCAATCAGCCCCAGCATTTT
CASTLSWGAGSNQPQHF
>TRBV6-5|TRBD2|once|TRBJ2-1
TGTGCCAGCAACGGGGCGGGAGGTGAGCAGTTCTTC
CASNGAGGEQFF
>TRBV2|TRBD1|NA|TRBJ1-1
TGTGCCAGCGGGGGACAGATGAACACTGAAGCTTTCTTT
CASGGQMNTEAFF
>TRBV29-1|NA|NA|TRBJ1-1
TGCAGCGTCCAAAGGGGACAGAACACTGAAGCTTTCTTT
CSVQRGQNTEAFF
>TRBV30|NA|NA|TRBJ1-5
TGTGCCTGGAGTCGCGGATTAGTCTGGGGCAATCAGCCCCAGCATTTT
CAWSRGLVWGNQPQHF